A single T cell receptor (beta chain) is shown here with its context. Its antigen remains unidentified. Trimming took 0 bases from V and 5 from J, leaving 13 bases between them. CDR3 length: 15 residues. The germline V gene encodes CDR1 MNHNS and CDR2 SASEGT. Construction of the TCRbeta library involved unique molecular identifiers. TCRdb processed the PCR reads anew with MiXCR; each CDR3 protein has one entry. The sample includes 580,000 or so distinct CDR3 sequences, under 25% of them seen just once. The entry originates in a study of T-cell reconstitution after alpha-beta-depleted transplantation in children. Study findings and constraints: It was surviving recipient T cells and thymic progenitors that gave some patients high TCRbeta diversity at day 60.

The source of this sequence is a boy in the first two years of life who had a stem cell transplant for acute myeloid leukemia, so the T cells may come from the graft donor. The material sequenced was PBMCs, mostly from graft donor cells, taken 360 days after TCRalphabeta/CD19-depleted stem cell transplant. The rearrangement links TRBV6-1 to TRBJ2-5; D is ambiguous. This CDR3 is CASSEATVVGETQYF. In DNA, the CDR3 is TGTGCCAGCAGTGAAGCGACGGTGGTTGGGGAGACCCAGTACTTC.